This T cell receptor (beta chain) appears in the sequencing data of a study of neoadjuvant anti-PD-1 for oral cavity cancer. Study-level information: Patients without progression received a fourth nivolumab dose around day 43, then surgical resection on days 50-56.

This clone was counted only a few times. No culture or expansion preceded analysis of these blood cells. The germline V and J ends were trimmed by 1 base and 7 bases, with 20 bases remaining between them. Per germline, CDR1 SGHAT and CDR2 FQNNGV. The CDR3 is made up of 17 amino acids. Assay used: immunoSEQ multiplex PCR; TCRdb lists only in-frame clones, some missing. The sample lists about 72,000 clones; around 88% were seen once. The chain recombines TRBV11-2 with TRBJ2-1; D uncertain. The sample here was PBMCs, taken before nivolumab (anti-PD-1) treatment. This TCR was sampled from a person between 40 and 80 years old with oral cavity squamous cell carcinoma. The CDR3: CASSLVFSHTFGNEQFF. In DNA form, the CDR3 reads TGTGCCAGCAGCTTAGTCTTCTCGCACACCTTTGGAAATGAGCAGTTCTTC.